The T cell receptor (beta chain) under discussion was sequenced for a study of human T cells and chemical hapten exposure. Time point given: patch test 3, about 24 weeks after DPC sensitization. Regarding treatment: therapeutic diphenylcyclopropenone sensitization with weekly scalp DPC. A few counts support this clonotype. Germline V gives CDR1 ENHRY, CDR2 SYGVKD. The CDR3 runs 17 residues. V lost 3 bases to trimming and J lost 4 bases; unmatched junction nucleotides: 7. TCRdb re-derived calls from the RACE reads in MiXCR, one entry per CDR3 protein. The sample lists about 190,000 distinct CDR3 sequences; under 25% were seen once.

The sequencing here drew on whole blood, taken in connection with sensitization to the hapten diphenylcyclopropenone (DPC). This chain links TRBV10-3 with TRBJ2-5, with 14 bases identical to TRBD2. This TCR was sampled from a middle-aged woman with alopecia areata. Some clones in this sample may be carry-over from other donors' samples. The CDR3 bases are TGTGCCATCAGTGAAGTCCCGGGACTAGCGGGAGCAGAGACCCAGTACTTC. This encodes CAISEVPGLAGAETQYF.